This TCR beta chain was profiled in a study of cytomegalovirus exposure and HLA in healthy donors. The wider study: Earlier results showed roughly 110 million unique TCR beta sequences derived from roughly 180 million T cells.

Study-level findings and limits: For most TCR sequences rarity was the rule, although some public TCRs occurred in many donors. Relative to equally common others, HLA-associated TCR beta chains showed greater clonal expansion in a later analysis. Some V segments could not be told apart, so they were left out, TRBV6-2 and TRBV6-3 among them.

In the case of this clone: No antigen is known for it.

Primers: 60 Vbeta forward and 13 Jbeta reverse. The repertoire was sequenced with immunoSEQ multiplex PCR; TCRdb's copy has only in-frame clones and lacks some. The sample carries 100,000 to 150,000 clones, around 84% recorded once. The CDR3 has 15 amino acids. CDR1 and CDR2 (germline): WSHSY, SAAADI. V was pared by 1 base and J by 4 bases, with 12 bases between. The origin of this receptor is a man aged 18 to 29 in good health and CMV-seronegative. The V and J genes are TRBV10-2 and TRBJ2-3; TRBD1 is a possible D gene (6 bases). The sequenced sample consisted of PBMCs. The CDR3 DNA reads TGCGCCAGCAGTGAGTGGGGACACACCTCAGATACGCAGTATTTT. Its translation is CASSEWGHTSDTQYF.